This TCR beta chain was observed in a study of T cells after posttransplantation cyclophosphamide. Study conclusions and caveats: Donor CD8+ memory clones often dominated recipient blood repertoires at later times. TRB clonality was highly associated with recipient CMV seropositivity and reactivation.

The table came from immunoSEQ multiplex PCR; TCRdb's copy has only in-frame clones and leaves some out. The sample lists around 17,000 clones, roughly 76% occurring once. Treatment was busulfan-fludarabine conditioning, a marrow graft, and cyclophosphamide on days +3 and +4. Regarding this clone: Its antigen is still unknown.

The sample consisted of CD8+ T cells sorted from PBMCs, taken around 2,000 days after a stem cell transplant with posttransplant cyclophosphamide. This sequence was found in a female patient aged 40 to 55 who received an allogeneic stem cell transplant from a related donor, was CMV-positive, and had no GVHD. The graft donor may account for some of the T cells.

CDR3 in amino acids: CSVRQYEEAFF. The DNA of the CDR3 is TGCAGCGTCCGACAGTACGAGGAAGCTTTCTTT. V is TRBV29-1 and J is TRBJ1-1; perhaps TRBD1 as D (5 bases). The germline gives CDR1 SQVTM, CDR2 ANQGSEA. CDR3 length: 11 residues. V was trimmed by 6 bases and J by 8 bases, leaving 13 bases between them.